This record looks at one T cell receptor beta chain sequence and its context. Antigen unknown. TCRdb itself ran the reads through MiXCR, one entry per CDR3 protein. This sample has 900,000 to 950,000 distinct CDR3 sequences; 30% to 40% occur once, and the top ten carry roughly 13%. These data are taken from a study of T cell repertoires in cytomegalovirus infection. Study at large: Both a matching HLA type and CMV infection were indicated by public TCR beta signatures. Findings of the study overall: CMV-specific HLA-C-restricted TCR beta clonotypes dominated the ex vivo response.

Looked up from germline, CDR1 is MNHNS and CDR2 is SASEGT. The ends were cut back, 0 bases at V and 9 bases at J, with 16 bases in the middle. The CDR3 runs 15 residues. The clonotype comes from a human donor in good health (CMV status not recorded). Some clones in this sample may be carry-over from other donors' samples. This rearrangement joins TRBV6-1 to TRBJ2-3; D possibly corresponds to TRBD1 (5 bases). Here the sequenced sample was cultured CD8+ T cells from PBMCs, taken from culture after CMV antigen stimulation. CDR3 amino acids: CASSEALLVWGTQYF. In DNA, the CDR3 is TGTGCCAGCAGTGAAGCGCTCTTGGTTTGGGGCACGCAGTATTTT.